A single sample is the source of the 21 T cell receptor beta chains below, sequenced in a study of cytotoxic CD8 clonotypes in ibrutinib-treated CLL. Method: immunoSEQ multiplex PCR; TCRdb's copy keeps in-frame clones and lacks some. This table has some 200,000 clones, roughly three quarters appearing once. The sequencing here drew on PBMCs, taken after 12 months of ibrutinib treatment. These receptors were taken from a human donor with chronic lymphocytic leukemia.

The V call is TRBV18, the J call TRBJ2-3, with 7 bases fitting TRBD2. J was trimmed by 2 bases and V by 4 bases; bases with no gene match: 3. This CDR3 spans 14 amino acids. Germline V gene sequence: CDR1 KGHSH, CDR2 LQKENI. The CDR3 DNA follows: TGTGCCAGCTCACGGGACTACAACACAGATACGCAGTATTTT. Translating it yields CASSRDYNTDTQYF. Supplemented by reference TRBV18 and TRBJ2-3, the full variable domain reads NAGVMQNPRHLVRRRGQEARLRCSPMKGHSHVYWYRQLPEEGLKFMVYLQKENIIDESGMPKERFSAEFPKEGPSILRIQQVVRGDSAAYFCASSRDYNTDTQYFGPGTRLTVL.

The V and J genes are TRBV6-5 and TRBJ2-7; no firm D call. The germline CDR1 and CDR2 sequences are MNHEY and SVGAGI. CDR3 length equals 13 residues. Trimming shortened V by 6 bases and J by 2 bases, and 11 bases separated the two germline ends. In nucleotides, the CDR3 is TGTGCCAGCAGATCGGACGTAACCTACGAGCAGTACTTC. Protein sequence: CASRSDVTYEQYF.

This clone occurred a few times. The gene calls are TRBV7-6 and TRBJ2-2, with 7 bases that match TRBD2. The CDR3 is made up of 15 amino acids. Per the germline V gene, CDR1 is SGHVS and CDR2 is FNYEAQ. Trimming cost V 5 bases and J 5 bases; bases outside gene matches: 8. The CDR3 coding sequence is TGTGCCAGCAGCCCCCGGGGGGTTGGGACCGGGGAGCTGTTTTTT. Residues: CASSPRGVGTGELFF.

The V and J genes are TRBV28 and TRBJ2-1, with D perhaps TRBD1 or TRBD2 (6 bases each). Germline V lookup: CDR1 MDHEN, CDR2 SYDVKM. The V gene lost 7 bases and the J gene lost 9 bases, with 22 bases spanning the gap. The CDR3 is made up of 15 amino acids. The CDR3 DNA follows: TGTGCCAGCACAAAAGAAGGAAGGGGGGAGTGTGAGCAGTTCTTC. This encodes CASTKEGRGECEQFF.

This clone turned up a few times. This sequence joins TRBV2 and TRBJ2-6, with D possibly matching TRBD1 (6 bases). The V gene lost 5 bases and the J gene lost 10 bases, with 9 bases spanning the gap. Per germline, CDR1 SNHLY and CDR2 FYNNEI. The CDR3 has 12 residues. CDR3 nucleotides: TGTGCCAGCAGTACACAGGGTAACGTCCTGACTTTC. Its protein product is CASSTQGNVLTF.

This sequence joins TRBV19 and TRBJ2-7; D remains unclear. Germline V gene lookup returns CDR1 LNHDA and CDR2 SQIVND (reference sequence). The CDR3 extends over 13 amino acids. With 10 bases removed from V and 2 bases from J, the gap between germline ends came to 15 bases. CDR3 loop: CATRNGPTYEQYF. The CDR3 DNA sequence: TGTGCCACCCGCAACGGCCCGACCTACGAGCAGTACTTC. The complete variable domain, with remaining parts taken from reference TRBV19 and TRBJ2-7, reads DGGITQSPKYLFRKEGQNVTLSCEQNLNHDAMYWYRQDPGQGLRLIYYSQIVNDFQKGDIAEGYSVSREKKESFPLTVTSAQKNPTAFYLCATRNGPTYEQYFGPGTRLTVT.

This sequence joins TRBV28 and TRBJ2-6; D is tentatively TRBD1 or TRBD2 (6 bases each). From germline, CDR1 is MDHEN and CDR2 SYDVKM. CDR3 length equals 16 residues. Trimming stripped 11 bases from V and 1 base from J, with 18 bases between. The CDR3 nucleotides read TGTGCCGCCCGGGGGCGAGTTTTATCTGGGGCCAACGTCCTGACTTTC. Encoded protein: CAARGRVLSGANVLTF.

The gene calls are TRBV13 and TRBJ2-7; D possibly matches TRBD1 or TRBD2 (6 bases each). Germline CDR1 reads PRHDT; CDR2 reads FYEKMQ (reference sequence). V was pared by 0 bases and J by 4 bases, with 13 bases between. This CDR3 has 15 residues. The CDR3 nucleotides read TGTGCCAGCAGCTTAGGCGGGGGCTTGAGTTACGAGCAGTACTTC. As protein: CASSLGGGLSYEQYF.

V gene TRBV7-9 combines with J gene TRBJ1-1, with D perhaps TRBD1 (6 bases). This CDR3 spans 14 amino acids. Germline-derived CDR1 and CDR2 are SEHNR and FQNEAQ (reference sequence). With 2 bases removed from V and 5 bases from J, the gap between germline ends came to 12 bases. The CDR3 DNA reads TGTGCCAGCAGCTTACAGGGGAGGAGTACTGAAGCTTTCTTT. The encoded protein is CASSLQGRSTEAFF.

As DNA, the CDR3 is TGTGCCAGCAGGACCCCCGGGACACCCCAAGAGACCCAGTACTTC. It yields the protein CASRTPGTPQETQYF. The chain combines TRBV6-6 with TRBJ2-5, with TRBD1 as a possible D gene (6 bases). Per the germline V gene, CDR1 is MNHNY and CDR2 is SVGAGI (reference sequence). V was trimmed by 6 bases and J by 1 base, leaving 15 bases between them. CDR3 size: 15 residues.

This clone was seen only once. DNA of the CDR3: TGTGCCAGCAGTTTGACCCCGCGGGACACTGAAGCTTTCTTT. Translated, it gives CASSLTPRDTEAFF. This chain connects TRBV27 to TRBJ1-1; no clear D. From germline, CDR1 is MNHEY and CDR2 SMNVEV (reference sequence). Trimming took off 3 bases at V and 3 bases at J, with 11 bases between the two ends. This CDR3 has 14 amino acids.

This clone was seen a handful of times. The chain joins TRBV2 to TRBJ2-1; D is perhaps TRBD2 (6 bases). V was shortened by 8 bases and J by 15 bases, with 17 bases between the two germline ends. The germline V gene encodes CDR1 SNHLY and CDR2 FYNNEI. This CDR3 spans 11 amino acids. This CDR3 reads CASAPNARGFF. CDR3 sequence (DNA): TGTGCCAGCGCGCCCAATGCGCGGGGGTTCTTC.

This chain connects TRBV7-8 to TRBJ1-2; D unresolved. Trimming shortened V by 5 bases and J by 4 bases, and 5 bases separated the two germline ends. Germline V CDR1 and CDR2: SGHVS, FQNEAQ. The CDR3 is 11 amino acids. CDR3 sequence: CASSPSYGYTF. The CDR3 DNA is TGTGCCAGCAGCCCCAGCTATGGCTACACCTTC.

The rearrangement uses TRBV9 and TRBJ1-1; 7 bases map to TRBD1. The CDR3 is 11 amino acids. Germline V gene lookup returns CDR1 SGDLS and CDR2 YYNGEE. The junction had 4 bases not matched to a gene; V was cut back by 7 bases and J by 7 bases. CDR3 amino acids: CASGGDSEAFF. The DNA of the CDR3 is TGTGCCAGCGGGGGGGACAGTGAAGCTTTCTTT. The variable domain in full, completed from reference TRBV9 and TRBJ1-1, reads DSGVTQTPKHLITATGQRVTLRCSPRSGDLSVYWYQQSLDQGLQFLIQYYNGEERAKGNILERFSAQQFPDLHSELNLSSLELGDSALYFCASGGDSEAFFGQGTRLTVV.

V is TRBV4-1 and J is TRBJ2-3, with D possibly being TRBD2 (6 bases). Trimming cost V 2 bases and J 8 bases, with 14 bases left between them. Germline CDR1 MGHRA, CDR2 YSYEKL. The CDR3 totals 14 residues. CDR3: CASSQSSNSGTQYF. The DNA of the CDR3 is TGCGCCAGCAGCCAATCCTCCAATAGCGGTACGCAGTATTTT.

The chain's CDR3 is CASSLFSDRRSEQYF. Written as DNA, the CDR3 is TGTGCCAGCAGTTTATTCTCGGACAGGAGGAGCGAGCAGTACTTC. This chain uses TRBV27 with TRBJ2-7, with 7 positions matching TRBD1. Germline V CDR1 and CDR2: MNHEY, SMNVEV (reference sequence). J was trimmed by 6 bases and V by 1 base; bases with no gene match: 9. CDR3 size: 15 residues.

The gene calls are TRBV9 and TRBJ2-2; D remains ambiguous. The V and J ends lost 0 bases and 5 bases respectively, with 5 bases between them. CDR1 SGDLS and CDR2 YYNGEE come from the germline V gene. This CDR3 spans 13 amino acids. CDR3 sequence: CASSVAFTGELFF. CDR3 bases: TGTGCCAGCAGCGTAGCTTTTACCGGGGAGCTGTTTTTT.

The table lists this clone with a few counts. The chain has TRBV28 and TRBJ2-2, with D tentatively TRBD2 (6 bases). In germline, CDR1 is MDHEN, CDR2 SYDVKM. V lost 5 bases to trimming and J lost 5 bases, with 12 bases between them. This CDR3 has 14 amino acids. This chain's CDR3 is CASSIPRGTGELFF. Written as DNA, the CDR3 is TGTGCCAGCAGTATTCCGCGGGGAACCGGGGAGCTGTTTTTT.

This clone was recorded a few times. CDR3 residues: CASSQGEGADGYTF. Written as DNA, the CDR3 is TGCGCCAGCAGCCAAGGAGAGGGGGCCGATGGCTACACCTTC. The chain combines TRBV4-1 with TRBJ1-2; 7 bases are a match to TRBD1. Looked up from germline, CDR1 is MGHRA and CDR2 is YSYEKL. CDR3 length equals 14 residues. The trim removed 1 base at V and 6 bases at J, leaving 5 bases unmatched.

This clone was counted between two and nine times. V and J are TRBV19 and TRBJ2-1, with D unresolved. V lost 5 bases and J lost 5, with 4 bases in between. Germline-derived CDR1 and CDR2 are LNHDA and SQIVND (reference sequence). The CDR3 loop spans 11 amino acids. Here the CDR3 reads CASSVHNEQFF. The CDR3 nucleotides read TGTGCCAGTAGTGTCCACAATGAGCAGTTCTTC.

CDR3 loop: CASRATGTYEQYF. The CDR3 DNA reads TGCGCCAGCAGGGCTACAGGAACCTACGAGCAGTACTTC. The chain couples TRBV10-1 to TRBJ2-7; perhaps TRBD1 as D (5 bases). Trimming took off 6 bases at V and 2 bases at J, with 11 bases between the two ends. The CDR3 consists of 13 residues. CDR1 is WNHNN and CDR2 is SYGVQD in the germline V gene (reference sequence).